This record concerns one T cell receptor beta chain sequence. Antigen: not known. The entry originates in a study of T cell responses to AZD1222 COVID-19 vaccine. The germline V and J ends were trimmed by 0 bases and 2 bases, with 12 bases remaining between them. Germline V gene data show CDR1 as SGHNT and CDR2 as YENEEA. CDR3 size: 16 residues. General study points: Only 5 to 7 individuals given AZD1222 were seropositive at baseline. In the spike-specific TCR repertoire, nearly half reportedly target unmutated variant regions. Researchers took repertoire samples only after the peak T cell response had come.

Assay used: immunoSEQ multiplex PCR; TCRdb lists only in-frame clones, some missing. In the table there are some 120,000 clones, about 87% of which are singletons. The sequenced sample was peripheral blood, obtained on day 0 of AZD1222 vaccination. The receptor's source is an adult in good health. V usage is TRBV11-3 and J usage is TRBJ2-3, with a tentative D call TRBD2 (6 bases). CDR3 in DNA: TGTGCCAGCAGCTTAGATTTTAGCGGATCCACAGATACGCAGTATTTT. This encodes CASSLDFSGSTDTQYF.